A selection of T cell receptor beta chains follows, all from one sample in a study of control samples from healthy donors and cancer patients. Here immunoSEQ multiplex PCR was the method, and the copy in TCRdb shows in-frame clones only, minus some. The sample holds over 150,000 clones; around 96% are singletons and the top ten take over 1%. What was sequenced was blood. These receptors all come from a woman in her twenties or thirties in good health. The CDR3 runs from the conserved cysteine through the conserved F or W. Fields, in order: CDR3 protein, CDR3 DNA, D gene, V gene, J gene, clone size. The D gene is left open where the match is weak. Clone size is given for some rows only: seen once, a few or many times, or a class if the clone is expanded.

CASSLGGMDEQYF	TGTGCCAGCAGCCTAGGGGGGATGGACGAGCAGTACTTC	-	TRBV27	TRBJ2-7	-
CASSRGQGPNQPQHF	TGTGCCAGCAGCCGCGGACAGGGCCCCAATCAGCCCCAGCATTTT	TRBD1	TRBV3-1/TRBV3-2	TRBJ1-5	-
CASSLVGGWQPQHF	TGCGCCAGCAGCTTGGTAGGAGGGTGGCAGCCCCAGCATTTT	-	TRBV5-1	TRBJ1-5	-
CASSITPASPNTEAFF	TGTGCCAGTAGTATTACGCCAGCCTCCCCCAACACTGAAGCTTTCTTT	-	TRBV19	TRBJ1-1	-
CASGVFGGFGYTEAFF	TGTGCCAGTGGGGTGTTTGGGGGCTTTGGGTACACTGAAGCTTTCTTT	-	TRBV19	TRBJ1-1	-
CASSEAPYEQYF	TGTGCCAGCAGTGAGGCCCCCTACGAGCAGTACTTC	-	TRBV2	TRBJ2-7	-
CSVHGTAYSLDTQYF	TGCAGCGTTCACGGGACGGCGTATAGCCTTGATACGCAGTATTTT	-	TRBV29-1	TRBJ2-3	few
CASSRDFYNEQFF	TGTGCCAGCAGCCGGGACTTCTACAATGAGCAGTTCTTC	-	TRBV14	TRBJ2-1	-
CASSPSRAPYNEQFF	TGTGCCAGCAGTCCCTCCCGGGCCCCCTACAATGAGCAGTTCTTC	-	TRBV25-1	TRBJ2-1	-
CASSYGLDEQFF	TGTGCCAGCAGTTACGGACTCGATGAGCAGTTCTTC	-	TRBV6-2/TRBV6-3	TRBJ2-1	once
CASSGWVPPQYF	TGTGCCAGCAGTGGATGGGTCCCCCCACAGTACTTC	-	TRBV2	TRBJ2-4	-
CASSVGRSDNEQFF	TGTGCCAGCAGCGTTGGTCGGTCGGACAATGAGCAGTTCTTC	-	TRBV9	TRBJ2-1	-
CASKTQTNTGELFF	TGTGCCAGCAAAACACAGACGAACACCGGGGAGCTGTTTTTT	-	TRBV19	TRBJ2-2	-
CASSLLERNSPLHF	TGCGCCAGCAGCTTGTTGGAGAGGAATTCACCCCTCCACTTT	-	TRBV5-1	TRBJ1-6	-
CASSEKVNTEAFF	TGTGCCAGCAGTGAAAAAGTCAACACTGAAGCTTTCTTT	-	TRBV25-1	TRBJ1-1	-
CASSPRGSGRVDEQFF	TGTGCCAGCAGTCCCCGGGGTAGCGGGAGGGTGGATGAGCAGTTCTTC	TRBD2	TRBV6-6	TRBJ2-1	-
CAWSVRRSSGNTIYF	TGTGCCTGGAGTGTACGCAGGTCCTCTGGAAACACCATATATTTT	-	TRBV30	TRBJ1-3	-
CVEERLSYEQYF	TGTGTGGAAGAACGTTTATCCTACGAGCAGTACTTC	-	TRBV7-9	TRBJ2-7	once
CASSQGLAGGNEQFF	TGTGCCAGCAGCCAAGGACTAGCGGGGGGCAATGAGCAGTTCTTC	TRBD2	TRBV5-5	TRBJ2-1	-
CASSALAAEQFF	TGTGCCAGCAGTGCCTTGGCCGCTGAGCAGTTCTTC	-	TRBV25-1	TRBJ2-1	-
CASSSGQGIYEQYF	TGTGCCAGCAGCTCCGGACAGGGAATCTACGAGCAGTACTTC	TRBD1	TRBV5-8	TRBJ2-7	-
CASARTGTGGNEQYF	TGTGCCAGCGCAAGAACCGGGACAGGGGGCAACGAGCAGTACTTC	TRBD1	TRBV11-2	TRBJ2-7	-
CASSDGTAYEQYF	TGCGCCAGCAGTGACGGTACAGCATACGAGCAGTACTTC	-	TRBV10-2	TRBJ2-7	once
CASSPEVWDYTDTQYF	TGTGCCAGCAGCCCTGAGGTCTGGGATTACACAGATACGCAGTATTTT	-	TRBV11-1	TRBJ2-3	-
CASSLDTGGVYGYTF	TGTGCCAGCAGCTTGGATACAGGGGGCGTCTATGGCTACACCTTC	TRBD1	TRBV5-4	TRBJ1-2	once
CASSQVGPNTGELFF	TGTGCCAGCAGCCAGGTCGGGCCGAACACCGGGGAGCTGTTTTTT	-	TRBV28	TRBJ2-2	-
CASSYSGPPNEKLFF	TGTGCCAGCAGTTACTCGGGTCCACCTAATGAAAAACTGTTTTTT	-	TRBV6-5	TRBJ1-4	once
CASSEDRGQPQHF	TGTGCCAGCAGTGAAGACAGGGGTCAGCCCCAGCATTTT	TRBD1	TRBV6-1	TRBJ1-5	few